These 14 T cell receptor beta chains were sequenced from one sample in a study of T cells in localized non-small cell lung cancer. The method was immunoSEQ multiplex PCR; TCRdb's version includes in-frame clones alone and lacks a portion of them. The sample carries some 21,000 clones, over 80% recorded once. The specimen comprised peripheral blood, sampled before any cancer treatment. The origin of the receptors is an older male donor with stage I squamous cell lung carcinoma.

The CDR3: CAWSLLSGANVLTF. The DNA for the CDR3 is TGTGCCTGGAGTCTCCTATCTGGGGCCAACGTCCTGACTTTC. The chain is built from TRBV30 and TRBJ2-6, with D unresolved. Between the trimmed V and J ends, which lost 2 bases and 1 base, there was a span of 6 bases. CDR3 length: 14 residues. Germline CDR1 GTSNPN, CDR2 SVGIG (reference sequence).

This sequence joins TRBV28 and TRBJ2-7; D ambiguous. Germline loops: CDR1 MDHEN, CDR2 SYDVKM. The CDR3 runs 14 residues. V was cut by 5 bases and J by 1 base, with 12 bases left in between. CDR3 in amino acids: CASSPRTPSYEQYF. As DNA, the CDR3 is TGTGCCAGCAGTCCTAGGACGCCGTCCTACGAGCAGTACTTC.

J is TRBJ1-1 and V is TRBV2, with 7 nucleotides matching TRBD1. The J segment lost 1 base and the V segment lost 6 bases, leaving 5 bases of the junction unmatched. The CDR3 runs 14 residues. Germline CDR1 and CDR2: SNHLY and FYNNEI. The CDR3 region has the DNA TGTGCCAGCAGACTAGGGACAGAGAACACTGAAGCTTTCTTT. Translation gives CASRLGTENTEAFF.

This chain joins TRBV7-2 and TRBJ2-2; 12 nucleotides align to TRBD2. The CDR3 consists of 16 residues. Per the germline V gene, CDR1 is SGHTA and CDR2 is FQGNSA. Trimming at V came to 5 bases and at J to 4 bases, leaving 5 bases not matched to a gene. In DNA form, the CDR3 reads TGTGCCAGCAGCCCGACTAGCGGGAGTTTCACCGGGGAGCTGTTTTTT. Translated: CASSPTSGSFTGELFF.

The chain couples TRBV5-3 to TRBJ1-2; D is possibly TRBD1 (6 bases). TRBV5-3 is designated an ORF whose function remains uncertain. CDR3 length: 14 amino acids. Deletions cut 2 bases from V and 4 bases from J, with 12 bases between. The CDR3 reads CARSFNRALYGYTF. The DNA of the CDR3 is TGTGCCAGAAGCTTTAACAGGGCCCTCTATGGCTACACCTTC.

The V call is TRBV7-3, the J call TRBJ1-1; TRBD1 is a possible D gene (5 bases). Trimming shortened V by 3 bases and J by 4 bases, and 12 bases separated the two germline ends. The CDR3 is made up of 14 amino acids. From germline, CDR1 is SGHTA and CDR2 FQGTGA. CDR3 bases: TGTGCCAGCAGCTTTTCCGGGGGGGTCACTGAAGCTTTCTTT. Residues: CASSFSGGVTEAFF.

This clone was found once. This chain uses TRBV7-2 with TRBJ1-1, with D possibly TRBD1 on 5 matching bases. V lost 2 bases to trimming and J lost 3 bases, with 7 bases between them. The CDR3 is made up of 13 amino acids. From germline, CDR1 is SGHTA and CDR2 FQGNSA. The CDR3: CASSLLGDTEAFF. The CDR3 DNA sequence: TGTGCCAGCAGCTTATTGGGGGACACTGAAGCTTTCTTT.

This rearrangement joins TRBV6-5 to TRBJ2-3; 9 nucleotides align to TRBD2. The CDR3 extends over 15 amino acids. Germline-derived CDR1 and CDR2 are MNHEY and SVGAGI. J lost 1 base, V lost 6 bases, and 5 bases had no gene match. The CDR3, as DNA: TGTGCCAGCAGCAGACTAGCGGCCGGCACAGATACGCAGTATTTT. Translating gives CASSRLAAGTDTQYF.

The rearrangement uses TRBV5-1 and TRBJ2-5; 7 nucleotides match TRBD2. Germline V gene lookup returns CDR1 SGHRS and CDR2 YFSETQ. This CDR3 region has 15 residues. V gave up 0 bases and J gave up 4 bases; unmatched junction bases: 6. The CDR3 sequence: CASSLEESGGETQYF. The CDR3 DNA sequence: TGCGCCAGCAGCTTGGAAGAGTCGGGGGGAGAGACCCAGTACTTC.

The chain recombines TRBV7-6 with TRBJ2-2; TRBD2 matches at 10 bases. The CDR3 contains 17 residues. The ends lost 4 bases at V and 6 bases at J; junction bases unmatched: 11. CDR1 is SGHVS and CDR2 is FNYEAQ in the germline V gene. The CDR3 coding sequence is TGTGCCAGCAGCTCAGCGGGAGGGCTAAGTAGTGCCGGGGAGCTGTTTTTT. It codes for CASSSAGGLSSAGELFF.

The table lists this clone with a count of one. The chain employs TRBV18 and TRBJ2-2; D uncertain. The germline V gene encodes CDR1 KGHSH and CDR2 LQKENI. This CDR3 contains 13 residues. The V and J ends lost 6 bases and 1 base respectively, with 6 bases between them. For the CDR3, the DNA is TGTGCCAGCTCGCCGGGGAACACCGGGGAGCTGTTTTTT. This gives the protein CASSPGNTGELFF. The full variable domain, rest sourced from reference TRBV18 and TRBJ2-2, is NAGVMQNPRHLVRRRGQEARLRCSPMKGHSHVYWYRQLPEEGLKFMVYLQKENIIDESGMPKERFSAEFPKEGPSILRIQQVVRGDSAAYFCASSPGNTGELFFGEGSRLTVL.

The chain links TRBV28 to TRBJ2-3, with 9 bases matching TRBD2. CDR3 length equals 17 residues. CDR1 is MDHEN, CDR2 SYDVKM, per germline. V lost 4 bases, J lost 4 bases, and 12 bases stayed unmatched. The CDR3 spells CASSSSISGRGSDTQYF. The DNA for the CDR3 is TGTGCCAGCAGTTCCTCCATTAGCGGGAGAGGGTCAGATACGCAGTATTTT.

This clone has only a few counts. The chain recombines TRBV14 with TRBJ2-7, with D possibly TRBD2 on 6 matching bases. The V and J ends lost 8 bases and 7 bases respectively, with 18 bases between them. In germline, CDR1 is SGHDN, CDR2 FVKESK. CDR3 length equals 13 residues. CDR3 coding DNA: TGTGCCAGCGTTGGATCGGGAGACTGGGAGCAGTACTTC. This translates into CASVGSGDWEQYF.

In DNA form, the CDR3 reads TGTGCCAGCAGCTTCTTCAGCAAGAACACTGAAGCTTTCTTT. It codes for CASSFFSKNTEAFF. V and J are TRBV11-2 and TRBJ1-1; D gene unclear. The CDR3 totals 14 residues. Germline loops: CDR1 SGHAT, CDR2 FQNNGV. V was trimmed by 3 bases and J by 1 base, leaving 9 bases between them.